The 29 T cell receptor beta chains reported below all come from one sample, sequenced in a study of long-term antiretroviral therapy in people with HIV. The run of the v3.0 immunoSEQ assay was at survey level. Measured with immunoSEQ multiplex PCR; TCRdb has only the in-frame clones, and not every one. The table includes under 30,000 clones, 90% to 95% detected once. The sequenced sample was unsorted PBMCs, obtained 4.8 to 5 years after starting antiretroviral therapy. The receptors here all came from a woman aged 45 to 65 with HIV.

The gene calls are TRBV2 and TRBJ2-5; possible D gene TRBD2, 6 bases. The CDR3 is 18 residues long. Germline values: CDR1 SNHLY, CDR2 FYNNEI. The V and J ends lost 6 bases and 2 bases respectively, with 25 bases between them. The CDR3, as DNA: TGTGCCAGCAGGGGGGAGGCAGCCGCGCTAACCCTACAAGAGACCCAGTACTTC. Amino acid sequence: CASRGEAAALTLQETQYF.

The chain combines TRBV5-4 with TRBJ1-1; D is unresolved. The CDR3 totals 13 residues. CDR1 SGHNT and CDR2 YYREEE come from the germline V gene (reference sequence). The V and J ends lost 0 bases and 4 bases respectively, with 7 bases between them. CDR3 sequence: CASSLEPLTEAFF. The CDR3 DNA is TGTGCCAGCAGCTTGGAACCCCTCACTGAAGCTTTCTTT.

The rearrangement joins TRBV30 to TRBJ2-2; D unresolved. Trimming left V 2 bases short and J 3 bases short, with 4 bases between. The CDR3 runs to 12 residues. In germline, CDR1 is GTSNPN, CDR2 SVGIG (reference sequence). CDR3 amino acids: CAWSRDTGELFF. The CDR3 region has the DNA TGTGCCTGGAGTCGGGACACCGGGGAGCTGTTTTTT.

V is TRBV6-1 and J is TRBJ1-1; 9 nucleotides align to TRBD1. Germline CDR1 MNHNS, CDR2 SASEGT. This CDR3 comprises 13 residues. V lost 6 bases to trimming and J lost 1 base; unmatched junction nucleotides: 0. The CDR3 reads CASRTGGNTEAFF. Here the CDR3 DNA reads TGTGCCAGCAGGACAGGGGGGAACACTGAAGCTTTCTTT.

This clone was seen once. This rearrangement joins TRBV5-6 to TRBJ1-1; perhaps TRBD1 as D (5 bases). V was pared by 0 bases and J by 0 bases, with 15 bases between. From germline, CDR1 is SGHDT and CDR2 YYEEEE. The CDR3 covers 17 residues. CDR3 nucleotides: TGTGCCAGCAGCTTGGAAGGGGAGCCTGTTTTGAACACTGAAGCTTTCTTT. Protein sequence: CASSLEGEPVLNTEAFF.

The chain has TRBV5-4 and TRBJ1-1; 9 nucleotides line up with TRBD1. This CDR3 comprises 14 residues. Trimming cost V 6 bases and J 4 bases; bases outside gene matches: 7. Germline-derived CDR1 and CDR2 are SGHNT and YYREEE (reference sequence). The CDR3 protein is CASNQQGAGTEAFF. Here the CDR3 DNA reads TGTGCCAGCAACCAACAGGGGGCAGGCACTGAAGCTTTCTTT.

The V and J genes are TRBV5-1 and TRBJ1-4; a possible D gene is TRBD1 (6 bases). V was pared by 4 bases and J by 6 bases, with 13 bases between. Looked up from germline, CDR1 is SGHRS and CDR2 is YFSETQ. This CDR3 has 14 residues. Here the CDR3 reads CASSIREGDEKLFF. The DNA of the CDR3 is TGCGCCAGCAGCATCAGGGAGGGGGATGAAAAACTGTTTTTT.

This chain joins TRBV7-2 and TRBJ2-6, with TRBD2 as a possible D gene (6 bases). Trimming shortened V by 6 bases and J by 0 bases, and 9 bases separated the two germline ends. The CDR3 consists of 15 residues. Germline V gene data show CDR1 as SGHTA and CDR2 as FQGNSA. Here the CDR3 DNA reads TGTGCCAGCAGGGGAGGTGTCTCTGGGGCCAACGTCCTGACTTTC. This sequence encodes CASRGGVSGANVLTF.

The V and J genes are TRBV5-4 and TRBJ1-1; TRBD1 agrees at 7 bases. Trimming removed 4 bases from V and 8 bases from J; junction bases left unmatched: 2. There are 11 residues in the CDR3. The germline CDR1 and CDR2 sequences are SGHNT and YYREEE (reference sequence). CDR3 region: CASSLTGEAFF. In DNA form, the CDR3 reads TGTGCCAGCAGCCTGACAGGGGAAGCTTTCTTT.

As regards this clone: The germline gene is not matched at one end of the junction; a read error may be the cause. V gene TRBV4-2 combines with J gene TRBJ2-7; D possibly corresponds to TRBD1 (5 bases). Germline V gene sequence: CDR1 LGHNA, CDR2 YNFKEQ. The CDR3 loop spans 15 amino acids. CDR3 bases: TGTGCCAGCACCCAAGTATTAGGGGTCGACAACGAGCAGTACTTC. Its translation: CASTQVLGVDNEQYF.

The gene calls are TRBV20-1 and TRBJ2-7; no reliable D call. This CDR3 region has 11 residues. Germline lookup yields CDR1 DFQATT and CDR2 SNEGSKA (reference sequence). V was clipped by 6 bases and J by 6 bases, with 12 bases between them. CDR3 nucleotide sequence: TGCAGTGCCACAGTGACGTCCGAGCAGTACTTC. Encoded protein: CSATVTSEQYF.

The CDR3 nucleotides are TGTGCCAGCTCCCGGGACAGGGCCTCGCACTATGGCTACACCTTC. Translation gives CASSRDRASHYGYTF. This sequence joins TRBV18 and TRBJ1-2; TRBD1 matches at 9 bases. Trimming took 6 bases from V and 3 from J; bases not matched to a gene: 8. The CDR3 consists of 15 residues. In germline, CDR1 is KGHSH, CDR2 LQKENI.

CDR3 in amino acids: CASSPRTVNTEAFF. The CDR3 DNA follows: TGCGCCAGCAGCCCTCGGACAGTGAACACTGAAGCTTTCTTT. The chain joins TRBV5-1 to TRBJ1-1; D might be TRBD1 (6 bases). Germline V gene lookup returns CDR1 SGHRS and CDR2 YFSETQ. Deletions cut 4 bases from V and 0 bases from J, with 10 bases between. CDR3 length: 14 residues.

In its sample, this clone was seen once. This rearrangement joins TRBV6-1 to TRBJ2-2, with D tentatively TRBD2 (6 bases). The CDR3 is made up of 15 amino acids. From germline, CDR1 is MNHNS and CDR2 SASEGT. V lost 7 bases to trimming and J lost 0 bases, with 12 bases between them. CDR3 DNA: TGTGCCAGCAACCTTAGACTAGCGAACACCGGGGAGCTGTTTTTT. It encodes CASNLRLANTGELFF.

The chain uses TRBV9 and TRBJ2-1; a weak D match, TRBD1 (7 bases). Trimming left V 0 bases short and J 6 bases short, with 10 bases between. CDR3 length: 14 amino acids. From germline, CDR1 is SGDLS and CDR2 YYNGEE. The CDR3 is CASSVDQGGNEQFF. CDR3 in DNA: TGTGCCAGCAGCGTAGATCAGGGGGGCAATGAGCAGTTCTTC.

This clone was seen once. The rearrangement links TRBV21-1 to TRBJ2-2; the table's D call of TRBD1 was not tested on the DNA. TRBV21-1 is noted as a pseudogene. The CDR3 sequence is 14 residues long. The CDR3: CASSKARGPGELFF. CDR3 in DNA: TGTGCCAGCAGCAAGGCCAGGGGTCCCGGGGAGCTGTTTTTT.

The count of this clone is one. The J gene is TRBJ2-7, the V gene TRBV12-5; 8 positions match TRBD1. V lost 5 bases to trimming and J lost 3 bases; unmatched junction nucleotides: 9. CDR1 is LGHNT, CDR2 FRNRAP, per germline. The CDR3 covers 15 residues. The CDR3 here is CASGPGTGTYYEQYF. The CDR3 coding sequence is TGTGCTAGTGGTCCCGGGACAGGAACTTACTACGAGCAGTACTTC.

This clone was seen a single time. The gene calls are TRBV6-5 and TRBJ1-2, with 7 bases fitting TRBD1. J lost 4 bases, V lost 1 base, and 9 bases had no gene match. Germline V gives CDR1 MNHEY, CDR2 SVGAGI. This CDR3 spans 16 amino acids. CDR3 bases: TGTGCCAGCAGTTACTTGGTGGCAGGGGGTATCTATGGCTACACCTTC. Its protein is CASSYLVAGGIYGYTF.

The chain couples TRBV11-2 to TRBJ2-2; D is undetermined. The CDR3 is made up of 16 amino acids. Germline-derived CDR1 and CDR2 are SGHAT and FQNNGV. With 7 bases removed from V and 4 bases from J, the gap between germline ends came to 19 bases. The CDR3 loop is CASTRNDLRVTGELFF. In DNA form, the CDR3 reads TGTGCCAGCACCCGCAACGACCTTCGAGTCACCGGGGAGCTGTTTTTT.

CDR3 bases: TGTGCCAGCAGTTCCACCCGGAGCTCCTACAATGAGCAGTTCTTC. It translates to CASSSTRSSYNEQFF. V is TRBV6-1 and J is TRBJ2-1; D unclear. The germline V and J ends were trimmed by 5 bases and 0 bases, with 11 bases remaining between them. Germline V lookup: CDR1 MNHNS, CDR2 SASEGT. The CDR3 consists of 15 residues.

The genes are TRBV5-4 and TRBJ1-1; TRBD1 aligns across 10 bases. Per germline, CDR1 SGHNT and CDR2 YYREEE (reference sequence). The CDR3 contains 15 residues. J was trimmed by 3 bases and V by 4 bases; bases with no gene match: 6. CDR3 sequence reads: CASSRGQGRDTEAFF. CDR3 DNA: TGTGCCAGCAGCAGGGGACAGGGGAGGGACACTGAAGCTTTCTTT.

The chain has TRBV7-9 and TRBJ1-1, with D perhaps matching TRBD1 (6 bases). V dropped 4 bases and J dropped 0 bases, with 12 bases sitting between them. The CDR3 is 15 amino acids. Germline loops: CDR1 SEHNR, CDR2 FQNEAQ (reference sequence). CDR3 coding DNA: TGTGCCAGCAGCTCTCCGGGACAAGTGAACACTGAAGCTTTCTTT. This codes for CASSSPGQVNTEAFF.

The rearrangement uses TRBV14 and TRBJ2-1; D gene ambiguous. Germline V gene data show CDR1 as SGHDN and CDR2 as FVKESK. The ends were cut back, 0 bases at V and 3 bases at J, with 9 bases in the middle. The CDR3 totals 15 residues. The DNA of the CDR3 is TGTGCCAGCAGCCAAGATGTGTTACGCTACAATGAGCAGTTCTTC. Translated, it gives CASSQDVLRYNEQFF. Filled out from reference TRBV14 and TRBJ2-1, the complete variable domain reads EAGVTQFPSHSVIEKGQTVTLRCDPISGHDNLYWYRRVMGKEIKFLLHFVKESKQDESGMPNNRFLAERTGGTYSTLKVQPAELEDSGVYFCASSQDVLRYNEQFFGPGTRLTVL.

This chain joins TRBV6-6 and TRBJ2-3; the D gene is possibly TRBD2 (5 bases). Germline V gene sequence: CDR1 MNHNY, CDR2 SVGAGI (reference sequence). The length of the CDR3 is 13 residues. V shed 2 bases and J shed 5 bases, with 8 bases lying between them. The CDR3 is CASSYRSEDTQYF. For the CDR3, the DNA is TGTGCCAGCAGTTACCGTAGCGAAGATACGCAGTATTTT.

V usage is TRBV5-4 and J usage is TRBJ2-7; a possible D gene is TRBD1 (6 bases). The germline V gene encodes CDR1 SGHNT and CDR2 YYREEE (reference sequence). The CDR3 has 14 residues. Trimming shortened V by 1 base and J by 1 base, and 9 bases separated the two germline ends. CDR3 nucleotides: TGTGCCAGCAGCTTGCAGGGGTTGTCCTACGAGCAGTACTTC. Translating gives CASSLQGLSYEQYF. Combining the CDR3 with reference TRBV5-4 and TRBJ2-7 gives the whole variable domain ETGVTQSPTHLIKTRGQQVTLRCSSQSGHNTVSWYQQALGQGPQFIFQYYREEENGRGNFPPRFSGLQFPNYSSELNVNALELDDSALYLCASSLQGLSYEQYFGPGTRLTVT.

The CDR3 sequence: CASSPGTGIWTGANVLTF. Here the CDR3 DNA reads TGTGCCAGCAGTCCCGGGACAGGGATTTGGACTGGGGCCAACGTCCTGACTTTC. The chain carries TRBV27 and TRBJ2-6, with 9 bases that match TRBD1. There are 18 residues in the CDR3. The V gene's germline CDR1 is MNHEY and CDR2 SMNVEV (reference sequence). V lost 5 bases, J lost 2 bases, and 10 bases stayed unmatched.

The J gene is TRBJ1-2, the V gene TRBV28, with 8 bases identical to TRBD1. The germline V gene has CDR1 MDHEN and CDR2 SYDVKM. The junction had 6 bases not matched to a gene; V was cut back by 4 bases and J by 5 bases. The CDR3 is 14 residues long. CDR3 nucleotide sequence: TGTGCCAGCAGTTCCGGGACAGGAGTTTATGGCTACACCTTC. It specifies CASSSGTGVYGYTF.

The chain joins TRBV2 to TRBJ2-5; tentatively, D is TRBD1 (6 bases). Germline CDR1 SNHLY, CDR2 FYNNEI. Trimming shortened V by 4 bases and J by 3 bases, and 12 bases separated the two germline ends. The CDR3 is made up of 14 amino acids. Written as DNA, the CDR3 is TGTGCCAGCAGTGCGATTAACAGGGAAGAGACCCAGTACTTC. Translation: CASSAINREETQYF.

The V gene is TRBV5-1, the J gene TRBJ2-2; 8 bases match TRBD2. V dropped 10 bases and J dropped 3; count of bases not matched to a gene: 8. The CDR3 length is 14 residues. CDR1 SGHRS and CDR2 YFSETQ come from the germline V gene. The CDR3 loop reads CAGGREGHTGELFF. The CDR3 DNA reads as TGCGCCGGGGGACGGGAGGGCCACACCGGGGAGCTGTTTTTT.